A selection of T cell receptor beta chains follows, all from one sample in a study of T cell responses to AZD1222 COVID-19 vaccine. Some clones are missing from TCRdb's copy, which holds only in-frame ones; the method was immunoSEQ multiplex PCR. This sample has approximately 150,000 clones, with 80% to 95% found just once. Sequencing used peripheral blood, obtained 28 days after the second AZD1222 dose. The receptors originated from an adult who received the AZD1222 COVID-19 vaccine. Each CDR3 is given with its conserved first and last residue. The order of the fields is V gene, CDR3 length, clone size, CDR3 protein. Clone size is shown for a subset of rows, as once, few, many or a class of expanded clone.

TRBV5-5	15	once	CASSFLGDSYNEQFF
TRBV21-1	14	NA	CASSKEREMGGYTF
TRBV27	15	NA	CASSLGVLGNQPQHF
TRBV6-1	19	NA	CASSEGAGVFGGEGNTIYF
TRBV5-1	14	NA	CASSLQNSNTEAFF
TRBV5-5	14	NA	CASSYDRGGYEQYF
TRBV25-1	12	few	CASSTDLYEQYF
TRBV6-5	14	NA	CASNPTGIGYEQYF
TRBV7-9	14	NA	CASSFGTGDLGYTF
TRBV19	18	NA	CASSASGRLRDEGYGYTF
TRBV11-3	13	NA	CASSLGARAEAFF
TRBV24-1	17	NA	CATSDLRAGGVRDTQYF
TRBV7-2	15	NA	CASSLETAVQYEQYF
TRBV12-5	11	once	CASGRNTEAFF
TRBV12-5	14	NA	CASGPGRPQETQYF
TRBV5-6	15	NA	CASSGFSGTWNEQFF
TRBV2	13	NA	CASSVGGRVEQYF
TRBV5-6	14	NA	CASSLAERDREQYF
TRBV6-5	14	NA	CASSRQGTTYEQYF
TRBV24-1	11	NA	CATTGGAGQYF
TRBV24-1	17	NA	CATSAPSGEAGANVLTF
TRBV6-5	14	NA	CASSRQGLNTEAFF
TRBV19	14	NA	CASSTDAFGNTIYF
TRBV14	15	NA	CASSHLQGMNTEAFF
TRBV6-5	14	NA	CATKRTSGLGEQFF
TRBV19	13	NA	CASSLGLLYGYTF
TRBV2	14	once	CASSAQHGQGPQHF
TRBV30	13	NA	CAWSAHSSTDQYF
TRBV12-3/TRBV12-4	11	NA	CASSAPGPQHF
TRBV19	16	NA	CASSIRRAGPQDGYTF
TRBV6-5	12	NA	CAGNRGNYGYTF
TRBV25-1	15	NA	CASSDRPGLYNEQFF